This TCR beta chain was identified in a study of T cell responses to AZD1222 COVID-19 vaccine. Study-wide results and caveats: Clonal diversity was possibly underestimated, and the donors were mostly white British, with more females. At 160-218 and 743-854, vaccine-associated CD4 TCRs were dominant, and they spanned spike. The repertoires were collected only after the peak T cell response.

Sequencing used immunoSEQ multiplex PCR; TCRdb keeps in-frame clones, though not all of them. The table shows more than 95,000 clones, with 85% to 95% occurring only once. As to this clone: The antigen is undetermined.

There are 16 residues in the CDR3. J gave up 3 bases and V 1 base, and 8 bases lay outside the gene matches. The germline gives CDR1 SGHTA, CDR2 FQGNSA. The sample consisted of peripheral blood, taken on day 0 of AZD1222 vaccination. The sequence came from an adult in good health. This chain links TRBV7-2 with TRBJ1-2; TRBD1 agrees at 7 bases. In nucleotides, the CDR3 is TGTGCCAGCAGCTTAGTAGGGAGGGGGCGTCACTATGGCTACACCTTC. Its translation is CASSLVGRGRHYGYTF.